Listed below are T cell receptor beta chains from one sample, sequenced in a study of blood T cell repertoires in COVID-19. Clones were sequenced by immunoSEQ multiplex PCR, and TCRdb holds only the in-frame ones, with some missing. This sample has approximately 140,000 clones; roughly 90% occur once, and the top ten carry under 3%. Sequences were obtained from peripheral blood. Every receptor here comes from a human donor in a cohort sampled during active COVID-19. The CDR3 runs from the conserved cysteine through the conserved F or W. The D gene is left open where the match is weak.

j_call	d_call	v_call	cdr3_aa
TRBJ1-1	.	TRBV18	CASSPSRAEAFF
TRBJ1-1	.	TRBV19	CASSPLRRNTEAFF
TRBJ1-3	.	TRBV6-2/TRBV6-3	CASSYVGQGNTIYF
TRBJ1-4	TRBD1	TRBV27	CASSLSGQGRAREKLFF
TRBJ1-5	.	TRBV4-2	CASSQAQPGDQPQHF
TRBJ1-1	TRBD1	TRBV2	CASRGDRWAEAFF
TRBJ2-5	.	TRBV4-3	CASSQGQGPQETQYF
TRBJ1-1	.	TRBV7-3	CASSLIGRNTEAFF
TRBJ2-3	TRBD1	TRBV11-1	CASSDRTGGSDTQYF
TRBJ2-7	.	TRBV10-3	CAIASAQTGKSYEQYF
TRBJ1-4	TRBD1	TRBV3-1/TRBV3-2	CASSLDRGNEKLFF
TRBJ2-7	TRBD1	TRBV5-6	CASSSGTGLGYEQYF
TRBJ2-7	TRBD2	TRBV7-2	CASSLAPSGRTSPYEQYF
TRBJ2-2	.	TRBV4-3	CASSQDLSAGDTGELFF
TRBJ1-5	.	TRBV5-1	CASSDGNQPQHF
TRBJ2-5	.	TRBV6-5	CASSSLAQRTQYF
TRBJ1-6	.	TRBV5-4	CASSLDSTNSPLHF
TRBJ2-7	TRBD1	TRBV7-6	CASSPGQAFVSYEQYF
TRBJ2-7	.	TRBV28	CASIPGGVAEQYF
TRBJ2-2	.	TRBV9	CASRAGTATTGELFF
TRBJ1-1	.	TRBV28	CASRTQRRGNTEAFF
TRBJ2-5	TRBD1	TRBV7-2	CASSFDRGQETQYF